These T cell receptor beta chains were read from a single sample in a study of OX40 agonist ivuxolimab in advanced cancers. Only in-frame clones appear in the TCRdb table, and some are missing; sequencing was by immunoSEQ multiplex PCR. The sample gives 90,000 or so clones, 90% to 95% of which show up once; 2.6% is in the top ten. Source: CD4+ or CD8+ T cells sorted from blood, taken in a trial of the OX40 agonist ivuxolimab. The receptor set was obtained from an adult with an advanced solid tumor such as melanoma, head and neck, liver or kidney cancer. CDR3s include the opening cysteine and the closing phenylalanine or tryptophan. The D gene is left open where the match is weak.

d_call j_call v_call cdr3_aa
TRBD1 TRBJ2-5 TRBV19 CASSTNRGETQYF
NA TRBJ1-1 TRBV29-1 CSVGLPRGSTEAFF
NA TRBJ2-1 TRBV18 CASSPPRGAGGNEQFF
NA TRBJ1-2 TRBV2 CASSAWTGGYGYTF
NA TRBJ2-7 TRBV10-3 CAIKQAPDLTYEQYF
NA TRBJ1-2 TRBV14 CASSQYRLEGYTF
NA TRBJ1-4 TRBV5-1 CASSLALGPNEKLFF
NA TRBJ1-4 TRBV5-1 CASNPGYTNEKLFF
NA TRBJ1-1 TRBV4-1 CASSQVGSLNTEAFF
NA TRBJ2-2 TRBV5-1 CASSLGEMNTGELFF
NA TRBJ1-4 TRBV10-3 CATGKTTTNEKLFF
TRBD2 TRBJ2-2 TRBV7-2 CASSLMGLALGELFF
TRBD2 TRBJ2-5 TRBV28 CASTGAGGGTQYF